The next 19 T cell receptor beta chains were all read from a single sample in a study of cytomegalovirus exposure and HLA in healthy donors. The PCR contained 60 Vbeta and 13 Jbeta primers. Data came from immunoSEQ multiplex PCR; TCRdb stores just in-frame clones and leaves some out. The sample has some 110,000 clones, 65% to 80% seen once. The sequencing input was PBMCs. The receptor set was obtained from a man between 60 and 70 years old in good health and CMV-seronegative.

The chain couples TRBV11-1 to TRBJ1-1, with D perhaps matching TRBD1 (6 bases). This CDR3 is built from 15 residues. The germline V and J ends were trimmed by 5 bases and 0 bases, with 13 bases remaining between them. Germline CDR1 is SGHAT and CDR2 is FQDESV (reference sequence). The CDR3 DNA reads TGTGCCAGCAGCGACCGGACAGCTATGAACACTGAAGCTTTCTTT. Translated: CASSDRTAMNTEAFF. Looking up the rest from reference TRBV11-1 and TRBJ1-1 gives the full variable domain: EAEVAQSPRYKITEKSQAVAFWCDPISGHATLYWYRQILGQGPELLVQFQDESVVDDSQLPKDRFSAERLKGVDSTLKIQPAELGDSAMYLCASSDRTAMNTEAFFGQGTRLTVV.

This chain uses TRBV25-1 with TRBJ1-6; TRBD1 matches 7 bases. The germline V gene has CDR1 MGHDK and CDR2 SYGVNS. This CDR3 has 16 residues. V trimming: 5 bases; J trimming: 3 bases; junction bases outside the gene matches: 7. The CDR3 sequence is CASSQSGQIYNSPLHF. The CDR3 nucleotides are TGTGCCAGCAGTCAATCGGGACAGATCTATAATTCACCCCTCCACTTT.

This chain links TRBV5-1 with TRBJ2-5; 7 nucleotides agree with TRBD1. The germline V gene encodes CDR1 SGHRS and CDR2 YFSETQ. The CDR3 is 15 residues long. J gave up 1 base and V 3 bases, and 6 bases lay outside the gene matches. As DNA, the CDR3 is TGCGCCAGCAGCTCGCAAGACAGGGTCCAAGAGACCCAGTACTTC. Amino acid sequence: CASSSQDRVQETQYF.

The chain joins TRBV9 to TRBJ1-5; no clear D gene. Per germline, CDR1 SGDLS and CDR2 YYNGEE. This CDR3 has 15 residues. V was pared by 0 bases and J by 7 bases, with 14 bases between. The CDR3 DNA follows: TGTGCCAGCAGCGTAGAGGCGGATCCTTGGCAGCCCCAGCATTTT. Protein: CASSVEADPWQPQHF.

The genes are TRBV30 and TRBJ2-7, with TRBD1 matching over 8 bases. Germline V gives CDR1 GTSNPN, CDR2 SVGIG (reference sequence). V gave up 2 bases and J gave up 4 bases; unmatched junction bases: 16. The CDR3 runs to 17 residues. The CDR3 sequence is CAWSSSLRGRGRYEQYF. CDR3 DNA sequence: TGTGCCTGGAGTTCAAGCCTCAGGGGGCGCGGAAGGTACGAGCAGTACTTC.

The V gene is TRBV4-3, the J gene TRBJ1-2; 8 bases line up with TRBD1. CDR1 is LGHNA, CDR2 YSLEER, per germline. This CDR3 spans 15 amino acids. The V gene end was trimmed by 0 bases and the J gene end by 4 bases; junction bases not matched to a gene: 4. The chain's CDR3 is CASSQDRGTGYGYTF. The CDR3 nucleotides are TGCGCCAGCAGCCAAGATCGGGGGACAGGCTATGGCTACACCTTC.

The genes are TRBV7-9 and TRBJ1-6; TRBD1 agrees at 9 bases. The germline CDR1 and CDR2 sequences are SEHNR and FQNEAQ (reference sequence). Trimming removed 5 bases from V and 14 bases from J; junction bases left unmatched: 13. CDR3 size: 15 residues. The CDR3, as DNA: TGTGCCAGCAGCCCGACCGGGACAGGGAGCCTTTCCCTCCACTTT. Translating it yields CASSPTGTGSLSLHF.

There are a few counts of this clone. V gene TRBV30 combines with J gene TRBJ1-6, with 9 bases matching TRBD1. Looked up from germline, CDR1 is GTSNPN and CDR2 is SVGIG (reference sequence). The CDR3 extends over 15 amino acids. V lost 7 bases to trimming and J lost 5 bases; unmatched junction nucleotides: 9. As DNA, the CDR3 is TGTGCCTCAAAAGAGGACAGGGGAAATAATTCACCCCTCCACTTT. It is translated as CASKEDRGNNSPLHF.

The chain uses TRBV7-9 and TRBJ1-5; D unclear. This CDR3 is built from 13 residues. Germline V gene data show CDR1 as SEHNR and CDR2 as FQNEAQ (reference sequence). V lost 5 bases and J 11 bases, leaving 16 bases between the germline ends. CDR3 residues: CASSPDRTGSQHF. The CDR3 coding sequence is TGTGCCAGCAGCCCTGACCGGACGGGGTCCCAGCATTTT.

The chain carries TRBV7-9 and TRBJ1-2, with TRBD1 matching over 7 bases. Germline V gene lookup returns CDR1 SEHNR and CDR2 FQNEAQ (reference sequence). Trimming cost V 6 bases and J 8 bases; bases outside gene matches: 3. CDR3 length: 11 amino acids. The CDR3 bases are TGTGCCAGCAGGCAGGGGGTGGGCTACACCTTC. This translates into CASRQGVGYTF. Together with reference TRBV7-9 and TRBJ1-2, the CDR3 gives the full variable domain: DTGVSQNPRHKITKRGQNVTFRCDPISEHNRLYWYRQTLGQGPEFLTYFQNEAQLEKSRLLSDRFSAERPKGSFSTLEIQRTEQGDSAMYLCASRQGVGYTFGSGTRLTVV.

This chain uses TRBV6-5 with TRBJ2-2; tentatively, D is TRBD1 (5 bases). The V gene lost 0 bases and the J gene lost 7 bases, with 12 bases spanning the gap. This CDR3 spans 15 amino acids. CDR1 is MNHEY, CDR2 SVGAGI, per germline. For the CDR3, the DNA is TGTGCCAGCAGTTACTCGATCCAGGGTGGCGGGGAGCTGTTTTTT. The encoded protein is CASSYSIQGGGELFF.

In this sample, this clone turned up a few times. The chain has TRBV7-2 and TRBJ1-6; TRBD1 agrees at 9 bases. With V trimmed by 5 bases and J by 6 bases, 5 bases remained unmatched. This CDR3 spans 15 amino acids. Germline V CDR1 and CDR2: SGHTA, FQGNSA. The CDR3 here is CASSQQGAPNSPLHF. In DNA, the CDR3 is TGTGCCAGCAGCCAACAGGGGGCGCCTAATTCACCCCTCCACTTT.

The gene calls are TRBV9 and TRBJ2-5; 13 bases are a match to TRBD2. The CDR3 runs to 16 residues. From germline, CDR1 is SGDLS and CDR2 YYNGEE. V shed 4 bases, J shed 3 bases, and the junction held 6 bases outside the gene matches. CDR3 in amino acids: CASSTYGTSGEETQYF. DNA of the CDR3: TGTGCCAGCAGCACCTACGGGACTAGCGGGGAAGAGACCCAGTACTTC.

The V gene is TRBV6-6, the J gene TRBJ1-6; D is uncertain. The germline CDR1 and CDR2 sequences are MNHNY and SVGAGI (reference sequence). V lost 7 bases to trimming and J lost 13 bases, with 26 bases between them. The CDR3 runs 16 residues. The CDR3 loop is CASTLIPGPERAPLHF. DNA of the CDR3: TGTGCCAGCACATTAATTCCGGGTCCTGAGCGGGCGCCCCTCCACTTT.

The V call is TRBV5-1, the J call TRBJ2-1, with 9 bases identical to TRBD1. Germline CDR1 SGHRS, CDR2 YFSETQ. V gave up 0 bases and J gave up 8 bases; unmatched junction bases: 6. CDR3 length: 15 amino acids. CDR3: CASSLAGQGQHEQFF. CDR3 sequence (DNA): TGCGCCAGCAGCTTGGCAGGACAGGGGCAACATGAGCAGTTCTTC.

This clone was counted only a few times. The V and J genes are TRBV2 and TRBJ2-5, with 12 bases lining up with TRBD2. CDR3 length: 18 amino acids. The germline V gene encodes CDR1 SNHLY and CDR2 FYNNEI. The V segment lost 3 bases and the J segment 4 bases; nucleotides outside the gene matches: 12. The CDR3 sequence is CASSEGRASGGVGETQYF. The CDR3 DNA sequence: TGTGCCAGCAGTGAGGGAAGGGCTAGCGGGGGGGTGGGAGAGACCCAGTACTTC. Drawing the rest from reference TRBV2 and TRBJ2-5, the complete variable domain is EPEVTQTPSHQVTQMGQEVILRCVPISNHLYFYWYRQILGQKVEFLVSFYNNEISEKSEIFDDQFSVERPDGSNFTLKIRSTKLEDSAMYFCASSEGRASGGVGETQYFGPGTRLLVL.

This chain uses TRBV4-1 with TRBJ2-2, with 7 bases fitting TRBD1. Germline CDR1 is MGHRA and CDR2 is YSYEKL. After removal of 4 bases from V and 0 bases from J, the junction contained 5 bases not matched to a gene. The CDR3 is 16 residues long. The CDR3: CASSPRTGANTGELFF. Written as DNA, the CDR3 is TGCGCCAGCAGCCCCAGGACAGGAGCGAACACCGGGGAGCTGTTTTTT.

This chain links TRBV10-3 with TRBJ2-5; 11 nucleotides line up with TRBD1. Germline trimming cut 0 bases from V and 5 bases from J; bases unmatched to any gene: 5. The CDR3 has 16 amino acids. CDR1 and CDR2 (germline): ENHRY, SYGVKD. CDR3 protein: CAISESDRGQGETQYF. CDR3 DNA: TGTGCCATCAGTGAGTCGGACAGGGGGCAGGGGGAGACCCAGTACTTC.

A note on this clone: This CDR3 is also generated by other DNA sequences in the sample. The rearrangement uses TRBV27 and TRBJ2-7, with 10 positions matching TRBD1. The V segment lost 4 bases and the J segment 1 base; nucleotides outside the gene matches: 4. The germline V gene has CDR1 MNHEY and CDR2 SMNVEV (reference sequence). This CDR3 has 15 residues. The DNA of the CDR3 is TGTGCCAGCAGTTCCCGGGACAGGGGATCCTACGAGCAGTACTTC. This translates into CASSSRDRGSYEQYF.